The present TCR beta chain was sequenced within a study of shared clonotypes between healthy human individuals. This CDR3 contains 16 residues. CDR1 and CDR2 (germline): WNHNN, SYGVQD (reference sequence). The trim removed 1 base at V and 3 bases at J, leaving 7 bases unmatched. Sequencing used immunoSEQ multiplex PCR; TCRdb keeps in-frame clones, though not all of them. The repertoire holds approximately 2.3 million clones, with approximately 95% as singletons. Sequenced material: naive CD4+ T cells from PBMCs. Subset indicated: CD45RA+ positively selected. The genes are TRBV10-1 and TRBJ1-1; TRBD1 aligns across 8 bases. The source is a man aged 18 to 35 in good health. Some clones in this sample may be carry-over from other donors' samples. CDR3 amino acids: CASSEFQGAGDTEAFF. The CDR3 region has the DNA TGCGCCAGCAGTGAGTTTCAGGGGGCAGGGGACACTGAAGCTTTCTTT.